These 6 T cell receptor beta chains share one sample of origin, sequenced in a study of tumor and adjacent non-tumor tissue in lung cancer. No cell sorting was done before RNA was extracted from the tissue. The normal lung tissue was taken more than 3 cm from the tumor edge. The library came from three nested PCR rounds adapted from ARM-PCR protocols. TCRdb redid the calling of the multiplex PCR reads with MiXCR, one entry per CDR3 protein. This sample has around 82,000 distinct CDR3 sequences, with approximately 81% found just once. Sequenced material: distant non-tumor lung tissue. These receptors all stem from a man between 60 and 75 years old with non-small cell lung cancer.

This clonotype was counted a few times. This sequence joins TRBV6-5 and TRBJ2-7; D remains unclear. Germline V gene data show CDR1 as MNHEY and CDR2 as SVGAGI. The CDR3 covers 11 residues. The germline V and J ends were trimmed by 5 bases and 4 bases, with 6 bases remaining between them. The CDR3 loop reads CASSTTYEQYF. Here the CDR3 DNA reads TGTGCCAGCAGTACCACTTACGAGCAGTACTTC.

Turning to this clonotype: Lacking the conserved final phenylalanine or tryptophan, this CDR3 likely reflects a read error. No DNA is shown, since the ends of the CDR3 on it are uncertain; the CDR3 is the one TCRdb lists. The chain recombines TRBV11-3 with TRBJ2-3; the table gives TRBD1 as D, unverified against the DNA. Germline CDR1 and CDR2: SGHNT and YENEEA. The CDR3 is 13 amino acids in total, end residues counted. The CDR3 sequence: CASSFQGADTRYL.

About this clonotype itself: One end of the junction fails to match germline, which may point to a read error. The gene calls are TRBV11-2 and TRBJ2-7; D is ambiguous. The germline V gene has CDR1 SGHAT and CDR2 FQNNGV. The CDR3 is made up of 13 amino acids. CDR3 protein: CASSLDTLYEHYF. The CDR3 DNA reads as TGTGCCAGCAGCTTAGATACGCTCTACGAGCATTATTTC.

The chain uses TRBV20-1 and TRBJ1-1; D may be TRBD1 (6 bases). The CDR3 is made up of 15 amino acids. Germline V gene lookup returns CDR1 DFQATT and CDR2 SNEGSKA (reference sequence). Deletions cut 8 bases from V and 0 bases from J, with 19 bases between. The CDR3 nucleotides read TGCAGTCTTAGAGATTGGAAGGGGGTGAACACTGAAGCTTTCTTT. It translates to CSLRDWKGVNTEAFF.

As concerns this clonotype: This could be a read error, since a much larger clone is one nucleotide away. The rearrangement links TRBV13 to TRBJ2-7; no clear D. The CDR3 is made up of 12 amino acids. Trimming pared 4 bases from V and 5 bases from J, leaving 9 bases between. The germline gives CDR1 PRHDT, CDR2 FYEKMQ (reference sequence). The CDR3 loop is CASSSANNEQYF. The CDR3 DNA sequence: TGTGCCAGCAGCTCAGCCAACAACGAGCAGTACTTC.

In the case of this clonotype: A junction boundary mismatches the germline segment, possibly from a read error. This chain links TRBV11-3 with TRBJ2-1, with 8 bases fitting TRBD2. This CDR3 spans 16 amino acids. The V gene's germline CDR1 is SGHNT and CDR2 YENEEA. The CDR3 DNA reads as TGTGTCAGCAGCTTAGGGAGGACTAGCATCCACAATGAACAGTTCTTC. Its protein is CVSSLGRTSIHNEQFF.